This T cell receptor (beta chain) was identified during a study of technical replicates of blood from a handful of donors. TCRdb keeps only in-frame clones here, not all; method: immunoSEQ multiplex PCR. The data contain tens of thousands of clones, around 90% of them singletons. Trimming removed 1 base at V and 8 bases at J, with 16 bases between. Germline V gene sequence: CDR1 SGDLS, CDR2 YYNGEE. The CDR3 runs 15 residues. This receptor was taken from a human donor in good health. Some clones in this sample may be carry-over from other donors' samples. The V and J genes are TRBV9 and TRBJ2-1; D might be TRBD1 (6 bases). Specimen: T cells isolated from PBMCs. The CDR3 nucleotides are TGTGCCAGCAGCGTATGGGGGCGGCCGGCAGATGAGCAGTTCTTC. This sequence encodes CASSVWGRPADEQFF.